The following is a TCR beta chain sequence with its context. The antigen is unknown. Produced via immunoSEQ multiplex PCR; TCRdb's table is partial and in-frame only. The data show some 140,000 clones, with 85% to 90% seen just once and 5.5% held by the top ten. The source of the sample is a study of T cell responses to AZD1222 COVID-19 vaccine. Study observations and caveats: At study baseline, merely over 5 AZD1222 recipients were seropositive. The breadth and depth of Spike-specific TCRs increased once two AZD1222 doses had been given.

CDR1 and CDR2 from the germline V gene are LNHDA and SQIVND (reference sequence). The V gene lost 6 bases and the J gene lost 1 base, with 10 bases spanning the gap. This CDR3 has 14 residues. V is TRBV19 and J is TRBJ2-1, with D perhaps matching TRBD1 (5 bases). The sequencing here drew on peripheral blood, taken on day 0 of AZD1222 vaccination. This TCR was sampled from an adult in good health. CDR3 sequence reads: CASSSTASYNEQFF. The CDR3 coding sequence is TGTGCCAGTAGCTCGACAGCGTCCTACAATGAGCAGTTCTTC.